This T cell receptor (beta chain) emerged from a study of blood T cell repertoires in COVID-19. Study background: The study drew acute and convalescent COVID-19 samples from the United States, Italy and Spain. PBMCs, B-cell-depleted T cells, or T cells provided the cDNA or gDNA that made up the material.

Generated by immunoSEQ multiplex PCR, the TCRdb table keeps only in-frame clones and is missing some. The sample records under 250,000 clones, 84% being singletons. V was pared by 1 base and J by 4 bases, with 14 bases between. Germline V lookup: CDR1 LNHNV, CDR2 YYDKDF (reference sequence). The CDR3 runs 16 residues. V gene TRBV15 combines with J gene TRBJ1-5; perhaps TRBD1 as D (5 bases). This TCR was sampled from a woman aged 30 to 39 who had recovered from COVID-19. Sequenced: peripheral blood. Here the CDR3 DNA reads TGTGCCACCAGCAGAGGTAGGGGTCAGGGTAATCAGCCCCAGCATTTT. This translates into CATSRGRGQGNQPQHF.